The clone carrying this TCR beta chain was seen many times. Antigen specificity is unknown. Scientists made TCR beta libraries using quantitative 5'-RACE with molecular barcodes. TCRdb re-derived calls from the 5' RACE reads in MiXCR, one entry per CDR3 protein. Of 100,000 to 150,000 distinct CDR3 sequences in the sample, roughly 8.8% were seen once. These data come from a study of CD8 T cells in ankylosing spondylitis. Study-wide findings and caveats: Clones that were linked to disease were CD8+ and were relatively rare in peripheral blood. Matched ankylosing spondylitis synovial fluid reportedly contained a significantly enriched population of disease-linked clones. Characteristic of ankylosing spondylitis blood, it appeared, was a TCR beta motif comprising eight highly homologous variants.

The CDR3 consists of 13 residues. Per the germline V gene, CDR1 is SGHRS and CDR2 is YFSETQ. V lost 3 bases and J lost 7, with 13 bases in between. The sequenced material came from blood, either unsorted or a sorted T cell fraction (not recorded which). The sequence was obtained from a male donor with ankylosing spondylitis or in good health (not recorded which). The rearrangement joins TRBV5-1 to TRBJ2-5; no definite D call. CDR3 bases: TGCGCCAGCAGCTCGGAGCTTGGGGTGACCCAGTACTTC. Protein sequence: CASSSELGVTQYF. Supplemented by reference TRBV5-1 and TRBJ2-5, the full variable domain reads KAGVTQTPRYLIKTRGQQVTLSCSPISGHRSVSWYQQTPGQGLQFLFEYFSETQRNKGNFPGRFSGRQFSNSRSEMNVSTLELGDSALYLCASSSELGVTQYFGPGTRLLVL.